This TCR beta chain was identified in a study of Graves' ophthalmopathy and Graves' hyperthyroidism. Trimming removed 1 base at V and 16 bases at J, with 8 bases between. Germline V gene data show CDR1 as ENHRY and CDR2 as SYGVKD. The CDR3 runs to 11 residues. For repertoire sequencing, the TCR beta CDR3 regions were amplified from RNA transcripts. Second-round multiplex PCR came after a first-round RT-PCR that employed HTBI primers. TCRdb passed the multiplex PCR reads through MiXCR, listing each CDR3 protein once. The data hold around 400,000 distinct CDR3 sequences, with about 18% observed a single time. This clonotype was detected ten times or more. What it binds is not known. Notes on the study in general: The authors also found most expanded thyroid clonotypes above 0.001 frequency in blood.

Sequencing used peripheral blood. This TCR came from a woman aged 18-29 years with Graves' ophthalmopathy. J is TRBJ1-6 and V is TRBV10-3, with no clear D. CDR3: CAISEFGELHF. The CDR3 DNA reads TGTGCCATCAGTGAGTTTGGAGAGCTCCACTTT.